This TCR beta chain was sequenced during a study of CD8+ T cells in alopecia areata. Study background: Oral tofacitinib (5 to 10 mg twice daily) was administered to treated patients.

Study-wide results and limits: Scalp clonality, together with expanded CD8+ clones among the top 100, fell significantly with tofacitinib. Scalp data also include sequences from resident alphabeta T cells of normal skin.

The germline V gene encodes CDR1 SGHAT and CDR2 FQNNGV. J gave up 5 bases and V 5 bases, and 8 bases lay outside the gene matches. This CDR3 region has 16 residues. Once RNA had been extracted, it was reverse transcribed into cDNA to act as the sequencing template. Sequencing was performed with immunoSEQ multiplex PCR; in TCRdb, only in-frame clones are kept and a portion is missing. Found here are roughly 280,000 clones, around 64% of them singletons; the top ten hold more than 0.85%. As to this clone: Antigen: not known.

The treatment here: oral pan-JAK inhibitor, 5-10 mg twice daily. Those with alopecia areata gave lesional scalp punch biopsies and peripheral blood. The specimen was CD4+ T cells sorted from blood, collected around week 54, from a patient treated with tofacitinib. V gene TRBV11-2 combines with J gene TRBJ2-5; 13 bases line up with TRBD2. This sequence was found in a human donor with alopecia areata. The CDR3 DNA reads TGTGCCAGCAGCCGACTAGCGGGGGGCCCGACGGAGACCCAGTACTTC. It translates to CASSRLAGGPTETQYF.